This T cell receptor beta chain was profiled in a study of CD4 T cells in relation to SARS-CoV-2 and coronaviruses. The study's findings and limits: In roughly two thirds of donors, memory CD4+ clonotypes crossrecognized SARS-CoV-2 and at least one common cold coronavirus spike.

Sequenced by immunoSEQ multiplex PCR; TCRdb stores in-frame clones only, minus some. The sample records some 17,000 clones, about three quarters being singletons. This clone has more than one count but fewer than ten. The antigen is undetermined. Before the COVID-19 pandemic, during about 2011-2018, CD4+ T cells were taken from unexposed donors. The cells were cultured for about ten days before CD4+ T cells were isolated. Unexposed-donor CD4+ T cells were probed with SARS-CoV-2 S/N and four cold-coronavirus spikes, cells permitting. Each well had roughly 2.2 million PBMCs in around 5% human AB serum with IL-2. Germline assignment: CDR1 MDHEN and CDR2 SYDVKM. V gave up 2 bases and J gave up 2 bases, with 10 bases separating them. The CDR3 has 15 residues.

The sequence derives from a human donor in good health. The rearrangement uses TRBV28 and TRBJ1-5; D perhaps matches TRBD1 (5 bases). Sequencing used CD4+ T cells from PBMCs, cultured in vitro. The chain's CDR3 is CASSLAGFGNQPQHF. In nucleotides, the CDR3 is TGTGCCAGCAGTTTAGCAGGGTTCGGCAATCAGCCCCAGCATTTT.